These 22 T cell receptor beta chains share one sample of origin, sequenced in a study of type 1 regulatory T cells. One entry per CDR3 protein results from TCRdb running MiXCR on the reads. The sample holds 60,000 to 70,000 distinct CDR3 sequences, roughly 50% seen once. Their specific antigens are unknown. The sequencing input was cultured non-Tr1 T cells, either the whole culture or a sorted T cell fraction (not recorded which). These receptors were collected from a human donor in good health.

On this clonotype itself: At one end, the junction sequence differs from germline, possibly due to a read error. The chain links TRBV12-3 or TRBV12-4 to TRBJ2-7; 12 bases align to TRBD2. The CDR3 consists of 15 residues. The CDR3 reads CASRPLAGGPREHYF. The CDR3 bases are TGTGCCAGCAGGCCGCTAGCGGGGGGGCCGCGGGAGCATTACTTC.

V usage is TRBV20-1 and J usage is TRBJ2-1; 8 nucleotides agree with TRBD2. Per germline, CDR1 DFQATT and CDR2 SNEGSKA (reference sequence). CDR3 size: 13 residues. After removal of 5 bases from V and 9 bases from J, the junction contained 9 bases not matched to a gene. CDR3 loop: CSASGLAPGEQFF. CDR3 nucleotide sequence: TGCAGTGCTTCCGGACTAGCTCCGGGTGAGCAGTTCTTC.

This clonotype was recorded once. The V gene is TRBV5-6, the J gene TRBJ2-7; 9 nucleotides agree with TRBD1. CDR1 and CDR2 from the germline V gene are SGHDT and YYEEEE. Unmatched junction bases numbered 6, after V lost 0 bases and J lost 5 bases. This CDR3 spans 15 amino acids. The CDR3 protein is CASSLGHRGLNEQYF. The CDR3 DNA reads as TGTGCCAGCAGCTTGGGGCACAGGGGGCTGAACGAGCAGTACTTC.

The chain is built from TRBV20-1 and TRBJ2-7; maybe TRBD1 (6 bases). The CDR3 runs 14 residues. Trimming pared 3 bases from V and 1 base from J, leaving 13 bases between. CDR1 and CDR2 (germline): DFQATT, SNEGSKA (reference sequence). CDR3 region: CSASRDTSSYEQYF. The CDR3 DNA reads TGCAGTGCTAGCCGGGACACCTCTTCCTACGAGCAGTACTTC.

This chain connects TRBV10-3 to TRBJ1-2; D gene uncertain. CDR1 is ENHRY and CDR2 is SYGVKD in the germline V gene. The ends were cut back, 3 bases at V and 3 bases at J, with 8 bases in the middle. The CDR3 consists of 13 residues. The CDR3 DNA follows: TGTGCCATCAGTGACGTAGGGTACTATGGCTACACCTTC. Protein sequence: CAISDVGYYGYTF.

This sequence joins TRBV7-9 and TRBJ1-3; TRBD1 might be the D (5 bases). The CDR3 consists of 17 residues. Germline V gives CDR1 SEHNR, CDR2 FQNEAQ (reference sequence). Deletions cut 0 bases from V and 2 bases from J, with 14 bases between. CDR3 loop: CASSLAIRGFAGNTIYF. CDR3 bases: TGTGCCAGCAGCTTAGCCATCCGGGGGTTCGCTGGAAACACCATATATTTT. The full variable domain, its missing parts supplied by reference TRBV7-9 and TRBJ1-3, is DTGVSQNPRHKITKRGQNVTFRCDPISEHNRLYWYRQTLGQGPEFLTYFQNEAQLEKSRLLSDRFSAERPKGSFSTLEIQRTEQGDSAMYLCASSLAIRGFAGNTIYFGEGSWLTVV.

This clonotype has only a few counts. The chain employs TRBV29-1 and TRBJ2-3, with D perhaps TRBD2 (5 bases). The CDR3 consists of 16 residues. V lost 6 bases, J lost 4 bases, and 23 bases lay in between. Germline V gives CDR1 SQVTM, CDR2 ANQGSEA. The CDR3 loop is CSVTRHIGLGADTQYF. For the CDR3, the DNA is TGCAGCGTCACGAGGCACATTGGGCTCGGGGCAGATACGCAGTATTTT.

J is TRBJ2-7 and V is TRBV20-1; D may be TRBD1 (5 bases). CDR3 length: 16 residues. Germline-derived CDR1 and CDR2 are DFQATT and SNEGSKA (reference sequence). The V and J ends lost 2 bases and 0 bases respectively, with 17 bases between them. In DNA, the CDR3 is TGCAGTGCTAGACCTCGTCGGACAACAAGCTCCTACGAGCAGTACTTC. Translated: CSARPRRTTSSYEQYF.

The rearrangement uses TRBV20-1 and TRBJ2-7, with D perhaps TRBD1 (5 bases). V lost 0 bases and J 0 bases, leaving 18 bases between the germline ends. The CDR3 spans 17 residues. Germline lookup yields CDR1 DFQATT and CDR2 SNEGSKA (reference sequence). The CDR3 sequence is CSARDPGWGPLSYEQYF. The CDR3 DNA follows: TGCAGTGCTAGAGATCCTGGGTGGGGCCCCCTCTCCTACGAGCAGTACTTC.

V and J are TRBV5-1 and TRBJ2-7; 14 positions agree with TRBD2. CDR3 length: 15 amino acids. V was pared by 7 bases and J by 2 bases, with 5 bases of the junction left unmatched. In germline, CDR1 is SGHRS, CDR2 YFSETQ. DNA for the CDR3: TGCGCCAGCCAGGGACTAGCGGGGGCTGCCTACGAGCAGTACTTC. Residues: CASQGLAGAAYEQYF.

CDR3 sequence: CASSGNRGPGNTIYF. The CDR3 bases are TGTGCCAGCAGTGGAAACAGGGGTCCCGGAAACACCATATATTTT. J is TRBJ1-3 and V is TRBV2; 7 nucleotides match TRBD1. The CDR3 totals 15 residues. The ends lost 4 bases at V and 4 bases at J; junction bases unmatched: 7. Germline CDR1 and CDR2: SNHLY and FYNNEI.

V gene TRBV2 combines with J gene TRBJ2-7; 7 nucleotides agree with TRBD1. Germline V gene lookup returns CDR1 SNHLY and CDR2 FYNNEI. Unmatched junction bases numbered 7, after V lost 11 bases and J lost 0 bases. This CDR3 is 13 amino acids long. The CDR3 bases are TGTGCCTTCCGACGGGACAGCTCCTACGAGCAGTACTTC. This codes for CAFRRDSSYEQYF.

The V call is TRBV7-6, the J call TRBJ1-1; 7 nucleotides align to TRBD1. This CDR3 is 13 amino acids long. The V segment lost 8 bases and the J segment 2 bases; nucleotides outside the gene matches: 5. CDR1 is SGHVS and CDR2 is FNYEAQ in the germline V gene. CDR3 in DNA: TGTGCCAGCCAGGGACAGCATAACACTGAAGCTTTCTTT. Residues: CASQGQHNTEAFF.

Turning to this clonotype: A read error may explain this, as a much larger clone is one base away. The rearrangement links TRBV18 to TRBJ2-5, with 8 bases matching TRBD2. The CDR3 extends over 13 amino acids. Germline values: CDR1 KGHSH, CDR2 LQKENI. This CDR3 is CVSSPREGETQYF. The CDR3 DNA follows: TGTGTCAGCTCACCACGGGAGGGAGAGACCCAGTACTTC.

Comments on this clonotype: Given a much more abundant clone one base away, this may be a read error. The V gene is TRBV5-1, the J gene TRBJ2-3; D could derive from TRBD1 or TRBD2 (5 bases each). This CDR3 is 13 amino acids long. The germline V gene encodes CDR1 SGHRS and CDR2 YFSETQ. Here the CDR3 reads CASILADGATQYF. CDR3 in DNA: TGCGCCAGCATCTTGGCCGACGGGGCTACGCAGTATTTT.

J is TRBJ2-3 and V is TRBV19; tentatively, D is TRBD2 (5 bases). The V end lost 1 base, the J end lost 2 bases, and 19 bases lay between the germline ends. The CDR3 has 18 amino acids. The germline V gene encodes CDR1 LNHDA and CDR2 SQIVND (reference sequence). The chain's CDR3 is CASSIGLWDWESTDTQYF. The CDR3 nucleotides are TGTGCCAGTAGTATAGGTCTTTGGGATTGGGAGTCCACAGATACGCAGTATTTT. Full variable domain (remainder filled in from reference TRBV19 and TRBJ2-3): DGGITQSPKYLFRKEGQNVTLSCEQNLNHDAMYWYRQDPGQGLRLIYYSQIVNDFQKGDIAEGYSVSREKKESFPLTVTSAQKNPTAFYLCASSIGLWDWESTDTQYFGPGTRLTVL.

The chain recombines TRBV5-1 with TRBJ2-3; D could derive from TRBD1 or TRBD2 (5 bases each). The ends were cut back, 3 bases at V and 5 bases at J, with 16 bases in the middle. Germline V CDR1 and CDR2: SGHRS, YFSETQ. The CDR3 contains 15 residues. The CDR3 coding sequence is TGCGCCAGCAGCTACACCGGGACCCGGGGAGATACGCAGTATTTT. It is translated as CASSYTGTRGDTQYF.

The chain recombines TRBV11-3 with TRBJ2-1, with D hard to call. In germline, CDR1 is SGHNT, CDR2 YENEEA. The length of the CDR3 is 13 residues. V was pared by 1 base and J by 5 bases, with 6 bases between. Here the CDR3 reads CASSLGPDNEQFF. As DNA, the CDR3 is TGTGCCAGCAGCTTAGGCCCGGACAATGAGCAGTTCTTC.

This clonotype was picked up a small number of times. The V call is TRBV6-2 or TRBV6-3, the J call TRBJ2-1; 11 nucleotides match TRBD2. Germline V lookup: CDR1 MNHEY, CDR2 SVGEGT. The CDR3 is 15 residues long. Trimming removed 6 bases from V and 4 bases from J; junction bases left unmatched: 5. The CDR3 spells CASRATSGVYNEQFF. CDR3 bases: TGTGCCAGCAGGGCGACTAGCGGGGTTTACAATGAGCAGTTCTTC.

The rearrangement joins TRBV30 to TRBJ1-6; no clear D. Trimming shortened V by 4 bases and J by 7 bases, and 14 bases separated the two germline ends. Germline V gene sequence: CDR1 GTSNPN, CDR2 SVGIG (reference sequence). The length of the CDR3 is 14 residues. The CDR3 region has the DNA TGTGCCTGGAAAGTCCGCCCGGTAAATTCACCCCTCCACTTT. It encodes CAWKVRPVNSPLHF.

The rearrangement uses TRBV4-2 and TRBJ2-1; 11 bases agree with TRBD1. The CDR3 contains 13 residues. The germline V gene encodes CDR1 LGHNA and CDR2 YNFKEQ. Losses at the gene ends were 3 bases for V and 8 bases for J; bases not matched to a gene: 0. CDR3 sequence: CASSQGQGDEQFF. Written as DNA, the CDR3 is TGTGCCAGCAGCCAGGGACAGGGGGATGAGCAGTTCTTC.

This chain joins TRBV3-1 and TRBJ2-2; 7 bases line up with TRBD2. Germline loops: CDR1 LGHDT, CDR2 YNNKEL (reference sequence). V gave up 6 bases and J gave up 6 bases; unmatched junction bases: 1. The length of the CDR3 is 12 residues. The CDR3 bases are TGTGCCAGCAGGGGGGGGGCCGGGGAGCTGTTTTTT. Translating gives CASRGGAGELFF.